Shown below are 29 T cell receptor beta chains from a single sample sequenced in a study of identical twins. Each CDR3 protein gets one entry after TCRdb re-called the 5' RACE reads with MiXCR. The sample has approximately 550,000 distinct CDR3 sequences; more than 20% are singletons. These same records also appear under a second study, on yellow fever vaccine responses in identical twins.

Sequences were obtained from CD4+ T cells sorted from blood. These receptors all come from a young woman in good health.

The chain recombines TRBV24-1 with TRBJ2-1; TRBD2 aligns across 10 bases. J lost 6 bases, V lost 7 bases, and 8 bases had no gene match. This CDR3 has 15 amino acids. The germline gives CDR1 KGHDR, CDR2 SFDVKD. The DNA of the CDR3 is TGTGCCACCAGCCCTAGCGGGAGTCTCGGCAATGAGCAGTTCTTC. It specifies CATSPSGSLGNEQFF.

This clonotype has only a few counts. The V gene is TRBV3-1, the J gene TRBJ2-3; D is possibly TRBD1 (6 bases). Trimming removed 4 bases from V and 4 bases from J, with 15 bases in between. Germline values: CDR1 LGHDT, CDR2 YNNKEL (reference sequence). This CDR3 is 15 amino acids long. Here the CDR3 DNA reads TGTGCCAGCAGCCCCTCCACAGGGCTCTCAGATACGCAGTATTTT. The encoded protein is CASSPSTGLSDTQYF.

The chain recombines TRBV20-1 with TRBJ1-3, with TRBD1 identical over 9 bases. The CDR3 totals 17 residues. V was clipped by 4 bases and J by 0 bases; unmatched bases: 10. CDR1 is DFQATT and CDR2 is SNEGSKA in the germline V gene (reference sequence). Here the CDR3 DNA reads TGCAGTGCTATATCGCCGGGACAGGGACGCTCTGGAAACACCATATATTTT. Translation gives CSAISPGQGRSGNTIYF.

In its sample, this clonotype was seen a few times. The V gene is TRBV4-1, the J gene TRBJ2-2, with TRBD2 identical over 8 bases. With 3 bases clipped from V and 5 bases from J, the junction kept 14 bases outside the gene matches. CDR3 size: 18 residues. Germline-derived CDR1 and CDR2 are MGHRA and YSYEKL. This CDR3 is CASSQRGTSGQGTGELFF. CDR3 in DNA: TGCGCCAGCAGCCAGAGGGGTACTAGCGGCCAGGGGACCGGGGAGCTGTTTTTT.

The rearrangement links TRBV20-1 to TRBJ2-1, with TRBD2 matching over 8 bases. V gave up 2 bases and J gave up 4 bases; unmatched junction bases: 4. This CDR3 contains 14 residues. Germline lookup yields CDR1 DFQATT and CDR2 SNEGSKA (reference sequence). The CDR3 spells CSARLREVYNEQFF. CDR3 coding DNA: TGCAGTGCTAGATTGCGGGAGGTATACAATGAGCAGTTCTTC.

The V and J genes are TRBV23-1 and TRBJ2-7; either TRBD1 or TRBD2 may fit D (5 bases each). TRBV23-1 is filed as an ORF, its function uncertain. This CDR3 contains 18 residues. V lost 0 bases and J lost 0, with 18 bases in between. CDR3 in DNA: TGCGCCAGCAGTCAATCCGGGACGGATCCTCTAAGCTCCTACGAGCAGTACGTC. Protein: CASSQSGTDPLSSYEQYV.

This sequence joins TRBV20-1 and TRBJ1-1; 7 bases align to TRBD1. The CDR3 has 14 amino acids. Germline lookup yields CDR1 DFQATT and CDR2 SNEGSKA (reference sequence). The V segment lost 2 bases and the J segment 1 base; nucleotides outside the gene matches: 4. The chain's CDR3 is CSARPGTENTEAFF. Written as DNA, the CDR3 is TGCAGTGCTAGACCAGGGACAGAGAACACTGAAGCTTTCTTT.

This clonotype has more than one count but fewer than ten. The CDR3 DNA follows: TGTGCCAGCAGCTTGGTGCCCCGCGACGAGCAGTACTTC. It encodes CASSLVPRDEQYF. The rearrangement links TRBV7-9 to TRBJ2-7; D gene unclear. Germline V gene sequence: CDR1 SEHNR, CDR2 FQNEAQ (reference sequence). This CDR3 region has 13 residues. The V gene lost 3 bases and the J gene lost 5 bases, with 11 bases spanning the gap.

This clonotype was seen more than once but under ten times. The rearrangement joins TRBV24-1 to TRBJ2-1; tentative D call: TRBD2 (6 bases). The CDR3 has 17 amino acids. The V gene lost 0 bases and the J gene lost 0 bases, with 11 bases spanning the gap. Germline lookup yields CDR1 KGHDR and CDR2 SFDVKD. The CDR3, as DNA: TGTGCCACCAGTGATTTGGACGGGGGTAGCTCCTACAATGAGCAGTTCTTC. It yields the protein CATSDLDGGSSYNEQFF.

The chain couples TRBV12-3 or TRBV12-4 to TRBJ2-2; D is undetermined. V lost 10 bases, J lost 0 bases, and 6 bases lay in between. This CDR3 comprises 12 residues. The CDR3: CATCPNTGELFF. The CDR3 DNA follows: TGTGCCACCTGTCCGAACACCGGGGAGCTGTTTTTT.

The rearrangement uses TRBV3-1 and TRBJ2-1; D ambiguous. Germline CDR1 reads LGHDT; CDR2 reads YNNKEL (reference sequence). The CDR3 extends over 14 amino acids. The V end was cut by 1 base, the J end by 6 bases, with 10 bases between. DNA for the CDR3: TGTGCCAGCAGCCAAGGGGGTCATCCCAATGAGCAGTTCTTC. The encoded protein is CASSQGGHPNEQFF.

The chain is built from TRBV12-3 or TRBV12-4 and TRBJ2-3; D is ambiguous. V was cut by 4 bases and J by 2 bases, with 7 bases left in between. CDR3 size: 13 residues. The CDR3 sequence is CASSWKDTDTQYF. In nucleotides, the CDR3 is TGTGCCAGCAGTTGGAAGGACACAGATACGCAGTATTTT.

This clonotype was detected ten times or more. The chain is built from TRBV14 and TRBJ1-2; D gene unclear. V lost 0 bases and J 4 bases, leaving 12 bases between the germline ends. The length of the CDR3 is 15 residues. Germline assignment: CDR1 SGHDN and CDR2 FVKESK. CDR3 amino acids: CASSQDAFGSYGYTF. CDR3 DNA: TGTGCCAGCAGCCAAGATGCGTTCGGGTCCTATGGCTACACCTTC.

The V and J genes are TRBV18 and TRBJ1-3; D gene unclear. The CDR3 extends over 14 amino acids. The V and J ends lost 6 bases and 0 bases respectively, with 9 bases between them. Per germline, CDR1 KGHSH and CDR2 LQKENI. The CDR3 region has the DNA TGTGCCAGCTCCCTCTTCAGCTCTGGAAACACCATATATTTT. It translates to CASSLFSSGNTIYF.

This chain connects TRBV3-1 to TRBJ2-5; the match to TRBD2 covers 10 bases. The length of the CDR3 is 18 residues. V lost 1 base to trimming and J lost 5 bases; unmatched junction nucleotides: 13. Germline V CDR1 and CDR2: LGHDT, YNNKEL (reference sequence). CDR3 loop: CASSQARLAGAQEETQYF. The CDR3 DNA reads TGTGCCAGCAGCCAAGCCCGCCTAGCGGGGGCACAAGAGGAGACCCAGTACTTC.

The genes are TRBV5-1 and TRBJ2-3; 9 nucleotides align to TRBD1. Trimming cost V 4 bases and J 2 bases; bases outside gene matches: 14. CDR1 and CDR2 from the germline V gene are SGHRS and YFSETQ. The CDR3 has 18 amino acids. The chain's CDR3 is CASSPVNPDRGHTDTQYF. CDR3 nucleotides: TGCGCCAGCAGCCCTGTCAACCCGGACAGGGGTCACACAGATACGCAGTATTTT.

This clonotype occurred a few times. The chain uses TRBV24-1 and TRBJ2-1, with D maybe TRBD2 (5 bases). Germline CDR1 is KGHDR and CDR2 is SFDVKD. The CDR3 has 14 amino acids. Trimming removed 7 bases from V and 6 bases from J, with 15 bases in between. This chain's CDR3 is CATSGFVACNEQFF. CDR3 in DNA: TGTGCCACCAGCGGATTTGTAGCGTGCAATGAGCAGTTCTTC.

The chain is built from TRBV18 and TRBJ2-3; no clear D. The CDR3 is 15 residues long. Germline V gene lookup returns CDR1 KGHSH and CDR2 LQKENI. Trimming left V 4 bases short and J 4 bases short, with 15 bases between. In DNA, the CDR3 is TGTGCCAGCTCACTGACTTCCGACAAAGCAGATACGCAGTATTTT. It encodes CASSLTSDKADTQYF. Using reference TRBV18 and TRBJ2-3 for the parts outside the CDR3, the full variable domain is NAGVMQNPRHLVRRRGQEARLRCSPMKGHSHVYWYRQLPEEGLKFMVYLQKENIIDESGMPKERFSAEFPKEGPSILRIQQVVRGDSAAYFCASSLTSDKADTQYFGPGTRLTVL.

This rearrangement joins TRBV7-9 to TRBJ2-7; D perhaps matches TRBD1 (6 bases). The CDR3 runs 14 residues. Germline CDR1 SEHNR, CDR2 FQNEAQ (reference sequence). Trimming pared 4 bases from V and 3 bases from J, leaving 13 bases between. The CDR3 reads CASSSTGQNYEQYV. The CDR3 DNA is TGTGCCAGCAGCTCCACTGGACAGAACTACGAGCAGTACGTC.

This clonotype has only a few counts. This sequence joins TRBV12-3 or TRBV12-4 and TRBJ2-7, with D perhaps matching TRBD2 (5 bases). The CDR3 totals 12 residues. V lost 4 bases and J 8 bases, leaving 12 bases between the germline ends. CDR3 coding DNA: TGTGCCAGCAGTTCCCGGTGGAGGAAGCAGTACTTC. Translated: CASSSRWRKQYF.

This clonotype was seen more than once but under ten times. The CDR3 spells CASSSVGGSYEQYF. As DNA, the CDR3 is TGTGCCAGCAGTTCGGTGGGAGGGTCCTACGAGCAGTACTTC. The chain links TRBV28 to TRBJ2-7, with 7 bases fitting TRBD2. The CDR3 totals 14 residues. Trimming at V came to 4 bases and at J to 1 base, leaving 4 bases not matched to a gene. CDR1 MDHEN and CDR2 SYDVKM come from the germline V gene.

The chain recombines TRBV6-1 with TRBJ2-5, with 10 bases fitting TRBD2. CDR1 is MNHNS and CDR2 is SASEGT in the germline V gene. J lost 2 bases, V lost 6 bases, and 12 bases had no gene match. The CDR3 is 17 amino acids. CDR3 loop: CASRKRGGTTVQETQYF. The CDR3, as DNA: TGTGCCAGCAGAAAGCGGGGGGGGACTACAGTTCAAGAGACCCAGTACTTC.

The rearrangement joins TRBV7-3 to TRBJ2-3; tentative D call: TRBD2 (6 bases). CDR3 length: 15 residues. Germline V CDR1 and CDR2: SGHTA, FQGTGA. Trimming removed 5 bases from V and 5 bases from J, with 17 bases in between. CDR3 DNA: TGTGCCAGCAGCAGCCAACCCGGGAGATTAGATACGCAGTATTTT. Its protein product is CASSSQPGRLDTQYF.

This clonotype came up a few times. The chain is built from TRBV10-3 and TRBJ2-1, with D possibly TRBD2 on 6 matching bases. The germline gives CDR1 ENHRY, CDR2 SYGVKD. The CDR3 covers 14 residues. The germline V and J ends were trimmed by 4 bases and 6 bases, with 13 bases remaining between them. The CDR3 here is CAISARETINEQFF. For the CDR3, the DNA is TGTGCCATCAGTGCGCGGGAAACGATCAATGAGCAGTTCTTC.

In its sample, this clonotype was seen a few times. J is TRBJ1-2 and V is TRBV28, with D perhaps TRBD1 (6 bases). The germline V gene encodes CDR1 MDHEN and CDR2 SYDVKM. V was cut by 6 bases and J by 6 bases, with 17 bases left in between. The CDR3 spans 14 residues. Here the CDR3 reads CASRPGTLTHGYTF. The DNA of the CDR3 is TGTGCCAGCAGACCCGGGACACTTACTCATGGCTACACCTTC.

This clonotype was picked up many times. The gene calls are TRBV5-1 and TRBJ2-3; maybe TRBD1 (5 bases). Trimming stripped 4 bases from V and 0 bases from J, with 12 bases between. The CDR3 is made up of 15 amino acids. The germline V gene has CDR1 SGHRS and CDR2 YFSETQ. The CDR3 loop is CASSGRHRSTDTQYF. CDR3 coding DNA: TGCGCCAGCAGCGGAAGACACAGGAGCACAGATACGCAGTATTTT. Full variable domain (rest looked up from reference TRBV5-1 and TRBJ2-3): KAGVTQTPRYLIKTRGQQVTLSCSPISGHRSVSWYQQTPGQGLQFLFEYFSETQRNKGNFPGRFSGRQFSNSRSEMNVSTLELGDSALYLCASSGRHRSTDTQYFGPGTRLTVL.

The J gene is TRBJ2-4, the V gene TRBV10-3; D is perhaps TRBD1 or TRBD2 (6 bases each). Germline V CDR1 and CDR2: ENHRY, SYGVKD. Trimming stripped 0 bases from V and 5 bases from J, with 11 bases between. CDR3 length: 15 residues. Here the CDR3 reads CAISESGGQQNIQYF. The CDR3 bases are TGTGCCATCAGTGAGTCCGGGGGACAACAAAACATTCAGTACTTC.

V and J are TRBV3-1 and TRBJ2-5, with no clear D. Germline V lookup: CDR1 LGHDT, CDR2 YNNKEL (reference sequence). V was pared by 1 base and J by 6 bases, with 6 bases between. The CDR3 spans 12 residues. CDR3 sequence: CASSQALKTQYF. CDR3 sequence (DNA): TGTGCCAGCAGCCAAGCGTTGAAGACCCAGTACTTC.

The chain has TRBV7-6 and TRBJ2-7; the D gene is possibly TRBD1 (5 bases). Trimming pared 1 base from V and 3 bases from J, leaving 13 bases between. This CDR3 region has 15 residues. Germline V gene data show CDR1 as SGHVS and CDR2 as FNYEAQ. As DNA, the CDR3 is TGTGCCAGCAGCTTAGTGGTAGGGGAAGGCTACGAGCAGTACTTC. Translation: CASSLVVGEGYEQYF.